The 15 T cell receptor beta chains in this list originate from one sample, sequenced in a study of beta chain features in type 1 diabetes. Every isolated RNA sample was fully reverse transcribed, so sequencing captured expressed TCRB transcripts. Generated by immunoSEQ multiplex PCR, the TCRdb table keeps only in-frame clones and is missing some. This sample has about 160,000 clones, with roughly 60% found just once. No antigen has been identified for these receptors. Study-wide points: When Type 1 diabetes patients were examined, their TCRB CDR3s proved moderately but significantly shorter in all four CD4+ subsets.

The sample comprised naive CD4+ T cells from blood. The receptors here all came from a young man with type 1 diabetes.

The chain recombines TRBV18 with TRBJ2-2; a possible D gene is TRBD2 (6 bases). The CDR3 contains 15 residues. CDR1 is KGHSH, CDR2 LQKENI, per germline. V was shortened by 3 bases and J by 0 bases, with 8 bases between the two germline ends. CDR3 sequence: CASSPGGANTGELFF. The DNA for the CDR3 is TGTGCCAGCTCACCCGGCGGGGCGAACACCGGGGAGCTGTTTTTT.

This chain joins TRBV30 and TRBJ1-2; weak D call: TRBD1 (5 bases). CDR1 is GTSNPN and CDR2 is SVGIG in the germline V gene (reference sequence). CDR3 length: 13 amino acids. V lost 3 bases and J 5 bases, leaving 13 bases between the germline ends. This chain's CDR3 is CAWSGEPGYGYTF. In DNA, the CDR3 is TGTGCCTGGAGCGGGGAACCAGGGTATGGCTACACCTTC.

The sample holds a few counts of this clone. The V call is TRBV25-1, the J call TRBJ2-6; D call uncertain. Germline V gene sequence: CDR1 MGHDK, CDR2 SYGVNS. This CDR3 spans 13 amino acids. V was shortened by 8 bases and J by 0 bases, with 5 bases between the two germline ends. The CDR3 bases are TGTGCCAGCCTGCTCTCTGGGGCCAACGTCCTGACTTTC. Its protein is CASLLSGANVLTF.

The chain employs TRBV30 and TRBJ1-5; no reliable D call. The CDR3 runs to 14 residues. The V end lost 1 base, the J end lost 3 bases, and 10 bases lay between the germline ends. Germline V gene sequence: CDR1 GTSNPN, CDR2 SVGIG (reference sequence). The CDR3 protein is CAWSGLSTNQPQHF. In DNA, the CDR3 is TGTGCCTGGAGTGGACTGTCTACCAATCAGCCCCAGCATTTT.

This clone was seen a handful of times. This sequence joins TRBV13 and TRBJ2-1; no reliable D call. The V gene's germline CDR1 is PRHDT and CDR2 FYEKMQ (reference sequence). The CDR3 covers 12 residues. The ends were cut back, 3 bases at V and 5 bases at J, with 5 bases in the middle. The CDR3 sequence: CASSLQDNEQFF. CDR3 DNA sequence: TGTGCCAGCAGCTTGCAAGACAATGAGCAGTTCTTC.

This sequence joins TRBV7-8 and TRBJ2-7, with 9 bases aligning to TRBD1. Germline-derived CDR1 and CDR2 are SGHVS and FQNEAQ. V gave up 5 bases and J gave up 5 bases; unmatched junction bases: 7. The length of the CDR3 is 14 residues. The CDR3 reads CASSPGTGRNEQYF. The DNA of the CDR3 is TGTGCCAGCAGCCCGGGGACAGGGCGGAACGAGCAGTACTTC.

This sequence joins TRBV2 and TRBJ2-5, with 7 positions matching TRBD1. V shed 7 bases, J shed 2 bases, and the junction held 4 bases outside the gene matches. Germline V gene data show CDR1 as SNHLY and CDR2 as FYNNEI. This CDR3 comprises 13 residues. CDR3 residues: CASTQTGQETQYF. Here the CDR3 DNA reads TGTGCCAGCACCCAGACAGGGCAAGAGACCCAGTACTTC.

V usage is TRBV10-3 and J usage is TRBJ2-5, with D maybe TRBD1 (5 bases). The CDR3 has 13 amino acids. V was cut by 4 bases and J by 2 bases, with 8 bases left in between. Germline V gene data show CDR1 as ENHRY and CDR2 as SYGVKD. CDR3 DNA sequence: TGTGCCATCAGTGGGGGCCAGCAAGAGACCCAGTACTTC. As protein: CAISGGQQETQYF.

The chain uses TRBV10-3 and TRBJ2-1; 13 nucleotides line up with TRBD2. Germline V gene sequence: CDR1 ENHRY, CDR2 SYGVKD. J was trimmed by 8 bases and V by 4 bases; bases with no gene match: 5. The CDR3 consists of 15 residues. CDR3 bases: TGTGCCATCAGTGCTGGACTAGCGGGGGTGGATGAGCAGTTCTTC. Its protein is CAISAGLAGVDEQFF.

The rearrangement joins TRBV7-2 to TRBJ1-6, with a weak D call TRBD1 (5 bases). The CDR3 is made up of 14 amino acids. Germline CDR1 and CDR2: SGHTA and FQGNSA. V was cut by 2 bases and J by 10 bases, with 12 bases left in between. CDR3 residues: CASSLRGEGSPLHF. The DNA of the CDR3 is TGTGCCAGCAGCTTAAGAGGGGAGGGATCACCCCTCCACTTT. Complete variable domain (other parts from reference TRBV7-2 and TRBJ1-6): GAGVSQSPSNKVTEKGKDVELRCDPISGHTALYWYRQSLGQGLEFLIYFQGNSAPDKSGLPSDRFSAERTGGSVSTLTIQRTQQEDSAVYLCASSLRGEGSPLHFGNGTRLTVT.

In its sample, this clone was seen a few times. The rearrangement links TRBV19 to TRBJ2-7; 7 nucleotides match TRBD1. The CDR3 sequence is 14 residues long. The V segment lost 4 bases and the J segment 0 bases; nucleotides outside the gene matches: 3. Per the germline V gene, CDR1 is LNHDA and CDR2 is SQIVND (reference sequence). In nucleotides, the CDR3 is TGTGCCAGTAGTAGGACAGGTAGCTCCTACGAGCAGTACTTC. Protein product: CASSRTGSSYEQYF.

The chain employs TRBV27 and TRBJ2-6; D gene ambiguous. Germline CDR1 MNHEY, CDR2 SMNVEV (reference sequence). The V and J ends lost 2 bases and 0 bases respectively, with 8 bases between them. This CDR3 has 16 amino acids. DNA of the CDR3: TGTGCCAGCAGTTTAGATCTTGGCTCTGGGGCCAACGTCCTGACTTTC. Translation gives CASSLDLGSGANVLTF.

This clone was counted between two and nine times. V gene TRBV14 combines with J gene TRBJ2-1, with 10 nucleotides matching TRBD1. The CDR3 length is 15 residues. The ends lost 5 bases at V and 8 bases at J; junction bases unmatched: 9. Germline lookup yields CDR1 SGHDN and CDR2 FVKESK. The CDR3 here is CASSYRQGATDEQFF. CDR3 DNA sequence: TGTGCCAGCAGCTATAGACAGGGGGCTACGGATGAGCAGTTCTTC.

J is TRBJ1-1 and V is TRBV10-1; perhaps TRBD1 as D (5 bases). The V and J ends lost 2 bases and 1 base respectively, with 11 bases between them. The CDR3 is 15 residues long. Germline CDR1 reads WNHNN; CDR2 reads SYGVQD (reference sequence). The CDR3 region has the DNA TGCGCCAGCAGTGAGGCGGGGGGAGAGAACACTGAAGCTTTCTTT. Protein product: CASSEAGGENTEAFF.

The J gene is TRBJ2-5, the V gene TRBV20-1, with D possibly matching TRBD2 (6 bases). V was trimmed by 8 bases and J by 13 bases, leaving 11 bases between them. The germline V gene has CDR1 DFQATT and CDR2 SNEGSKA (reference sequence). The CDR3 totals 8 residues. CDR3 in DNA: TGCAGTCCGGGACTCGCGTACTTC. Encoded protein: CSPGLAYF.